The 14 T cell receptor beta chains below were found in one sample sequenced in a study of cytomegalovirus exposure and HLA in healthy donors. Produced via immunoSEQ multiplex PCR; TCRdb's table is partial and in-frame only. This sample has about 130,000 clones; 89% occur once, and the top ten carry 9% to 9.5%. Sequencing input: PBMCs. Receptor source: a woman under 30 in good health and CMV-seropositive.

The chain links TRBV2 to TRBJ1-5; 9 bases agree with TRBD1. This CDR3 is built from 15 residues. Looked up from germline, CDR1 is SNHLY and CDR2 is FYNNEI. V trimming: 4 bases; J trimming: 7 bases; junction bases outside the gene matches: 8. In DNA, the CDR3 is TGTGCCAGCAGTGTATTAAGGGGACAGGGCCAGCCCCAGCATTTT. As protein: CASSVLRGQGQPQHF. Together with reference TRBV2 and TRBJ1-5, the CDR3 gives the full variable domain: EPEVTQTPSHQVTQMGQEVILRCVPISNHLYFYWYRQILGQKVEFLVSFYNNEISEKSEIFDDQFSVERPDGSNFTLKIRSTKLEDSAMYFCASSVLRGQGQPQHFGDGTRLSIL.

The genes are TRBV18 and TRBJ1-2; 8 bases agree with TRBD1. Germline V gene data show CDR1 as KGHSH and CDR2 as LQKENI. The CDR3 runs to 14 residues. V gave up 6 bases and J gave up 8 bases; unmatched junction bases: 11. The CDR3 loop is CASSSGQGGRGYTF. DNA of the CDR3: TGTGCCAGCTCGTCAGGACAGGGTGGACGGGGCTACACCTTC.

The chain couples TRBV27 to TRBJ2-7; 8 bases are shared with TRBD1. Looked up from germline, CDR1 is MNHEY and CDR2 is SMNVEV (reference sequence). J was trimmed by 6 bases and V by 3 bases; bases with no gene match: 4. The CDR3 spans 13 residues. CDR3 nucleotide sequence: TGTGCCAGCAGTTTGTACAGGGGGATCGAGCAGTACTTC. Its protein product is CASSLYRGIEQYF.

The chain employs TRBV28 and TRBJ1-1; D possibly corresponds to TRBD1 (5 bases). The CDR3 runs to 12 residues. Looked up from germline, CDR1 is MDHEN and CDR2 is SYDVKM. Trimming pared 5 bases from V and 4 bases from J, leaving 8 bases between. The CDR3, as DNA: TGTGCCAGCAGTCGCAGGGTCACTGAAGCTTTCTTT. It codes for CASSRRVTEAFF.

The V call is TRBV19, the J call TRBJ2-7, with TRBD2 matching 13 bases. V lost 4 bases to trimming and J lost 1 base; unmatched junction nucleotides: 1. This CDR3 contains 15 residues. CDR1 is LNHDA and CDR2 is SQIVND in the germline V gene (reference sequence). CDR3 DNA: TGTGCCAGTAGTACGGGACTAGCGGGGTCCTACGAGCAGTACTTC. Protein product: CASSTGLAGSYEQYF.

The genes are TRBV7-9 and TRBJ1-1, with D unclear. Germline V gene sequence: CDR1 SEHNR, CDR2 FQNEAQ (reference sequence). The CDR3 spans 15 residues. Trimming cost V 8 bases and J 1 base, with 17 bases left between them. The CDR3 coding sequence is TGTGCCAGCGGGAGGATGGGAGGGTCGAACACTGAAGCTTTCTTT. It codes for CASGRMGGSNTEAFF.

The chain employs TRBV20-1 and TRBJ2-7; possible D gene TRBD1, 6 bases. The CDR3 covers 11 residues. Germline lookup yields CDR1 DFQATT and CDR2 SNEGSKA (reference sequence). V lost 6 bases to trimming and J lost 11 bases, with 17 bases between them. The CDR3 sequence: CSAATRDTEYF. CDR3 DNA: TGCAGTGCCGCAACCCGGGACACTGAGTACTTC.

The rearrangement joins TRBV7-2 to TRBJ2-5; no firm D call. Germline CDR1 reads SGHTA; CDR2 reads FQGNSA. This CDR3 has 13 residues. V was shortened by 3 bases and J by 5 bases, with 10 bases between the two germline ends. CDR3 nucleotides: TGTGCCAGCAGCTTTGTAGAAGCGGAGACCCAGTACTTC. Translated: CASSFVEAETQYF.

This rearrangement joins TRBV4-2 to TRBJ1-1; 7 nucleotides match TRBD1. Trimming cost V 0 bases and J 0 bases; bases outside gene matches: 7. The germline CDR1 and CDR2 sequences are LGHNA and YNFKEQ. The CDR3 is made up of 17 amino acids. CDR3 sequence: CASSQDIPDRMNTEAFF. In DNA, the CDR3 is TGTGCCAGCAGCCAAGATATCCCGGACAGGATGAACACTGAAGCTTTCTTT.

The chain combines TRBV6-1 with TRBJ2-2; D not certain. Per germline, CDR1 MNHNS and CDR2 SASEGT. Trimming took 2 bases from V and 1 from J, leaving 8 bases between them. This CDR3 has 15 amino acids. CDR3: CASSERGMNTGELFF. In DNA, the CDR3 is TGTGCCAGCAGTGAACGAGGTATGAACACCGGGGAGCTGTTTTTT.

V and J are TRBV4-3 and TRBJ2-7; D may be TRBD1 (6 bases). Per the germline V gene, CDR1 is LGHNA and CDR2 is YSLEER. The CDR3 is made up of 15 amino acids. The ends were cut back, 5 bases at V and 5 bases at J, with 19 bases in the middle. This CDR3 reads CASSTSLTGGNEQYF. The CDR3 region has the DNA TGCGCCAGCAGCACTTCCTTGACAGGAGGCAACGAGCAGTACTTC.

The J gene is TRBJ1-5, the V gene TRBV7-2; D remains unclear. V was cut by 3 bases and J by 4 bases, with 4 bases left in between. This CDR3 comprises 12 residues. Germline assignment: CDR1 SGHTA and CDR2 FQGNSA. CDR3 nucleotide sequence: TGTGCCAGCAGCTTCCGGAATCAGCCCCAGCATTTT. It translates to CASSFRNQPQHF. Variable domain in full (rest from reference TRBV7-2 and TRBJ1-5): GAGVSQSPSNKVTEKGKDVELRCDPISGHTALYWYRQSLGQGLEFLIYFQGNSAPDKSGLPSDRFSAERTGGSVSTLTIQRTQQEDSAVYLCASSFRNQPQHFGDGTRLSIL.

With regard to this clone: This CDR3 is also generated by other DNA sequences in the sample. The chain combines TRBV9 with TRBJ2-3; 8 bases fit TRBD2. Losses at the gene ends were 2 bases for V and 4 bases for J; bases not matched to a gene: 6. The CDR3 is 15 amino acids. Germline loops: CDR1 SGDLS, CDR2 YYNGEE. CDR3 loop: CASSVYGGAADTQYF. The CDR3 DNA reads as TGTGCCAGCAGCGTGTACGGGGGGGCGGCAGATACGCAGTATTTT.

This chain links TRBV4-1 with TRBJ2-7; no firm D call. Per germline, CDR1 MGHRA and CDR2 YSYEKL. This CDR3 has 14 residues. V was shortened by 3 bases and J by 2 bases, with 11 bases between the two germline ends. The CDR3 loop is CASSHVMQAYEQYF. CDR3 in DNA: TGCGCCAGCAGCCACGTGATGCAGGCCTACGAGCAGTACTTC.